Listed below are T cell receptor beta chains from one sample, sequenced in a study of cytomegalovirus exposure and HLA in healthy donors. Measured with immunoSEQ multiplex PCR; TCRdb has only the in-frame clones, and not every one. The data contain roughly 180,000 clones, over 70% of them singletons. Sample: PBMCs. The receptor source for this set is a woman aged 25 to 39 in good health and CMV-seropositive. CDR3s include the opening cysteine and the closing phenylalanine or tryptophan. D genes are given only for firm matches. The listing skips clone size in some rows; elsewhere it reads once, few, many or a size class.

j_gene,len,d_gene,abundance,v_gene,CDR3aa,CDR3nt
TRBJ2-1,13,TRBD2,NA,TRBV28,CAIGTSGYNEQFF,TGTGCCATCGGGACTAGCGGTTACAATGAGCAGTTCTTC
TRBJ2-1,15,TRBD1,NA,TRBV5-6,CASSYRDRGYNEQFF,TGTGCCAGCAGCTACCGGGACAGGGGATACAATGAGCAGTTCTTC
TRBJ2-7,16,TRBD2,few,TRBV19,CASSIDFASGSYEQYF,TGTGCCAGTAGTATAGATTTCGCTAGCGGGAGTTACGAGCAGTACTTC
TRBJ2-4,12,NA,NA,TRBV2,CASTTGFDIQYF,TGTGCCAGCACTACCGGTTTCGACATTCAGTACTTC
TRBJ1-2,13,NA,NA,TRBV2,CASSDTGPYGYTF,TGTGCCAGCAGCGATACAGGACCCTATGGCTACACCTTC
TRBJ2-1,15,TRBD2,NA,TRBV27,CASSMSGRARGEQFF,TGTGCCAGCAGTATGAGCGGGAGAGCCAGGGGTGAGCAGTTCTTC
TRBJ2-5,15,TRBD2,NA,TRBV28,CASSYATSGQETQYF,TGTGCCAGCAGTTACGCGACTAGCGGGCAAGAGACCCAGTACTTC
TRBJ2-4,16,NA,NA,TRBV30,CAWSLYGREPGHIQYF,TGTGCCTGGAGTTTATACGGCCGGGAGCCCGGGCACATTCAGTACTTC
TRBJ2-2,14,NA,NA,TRBV7-8,CASSNKPYDGELFF,TGTGCCAGCAGCAACAAACCATACGACGGGGAGCTGTTTTTT
TRBJ2-5,16,TRBD2,NA,TRBV30,CAWSVLAPSGLETQYF,TGTGCCTGGAGTGTCCTGGCCCCTAGCGGATTGGAGACCCAGTACTTC
TRBJ2-7,12,NA,NA,TRBV11-1,CASSLYLYEQYF,TGTGCCAGCAGCTTATACTTATACGAGCAGTACTTC
TRBJ2-7,15,TRBD1,once,TRBV28,CASSAGDRGLYEQYF,TGTGCCAGCAGCGCCGGGGACAGGGGGCTCTACGAGCAGTACTTC
TRBJ2-5,13,NA,NA,TRBV7-7,CASSLGVQEIQYF,TGTGCCAGCAGCTTAGGCGTCCAAGAGATCCAGTACTTC
TRBJ2-3,17,TRBD2,NA,TRBV19,CASSIDGGATSTDTQYF,TGTGCCAGTAGTATTGACGGGGGGGCCACTAGCACAGATACGCAGTATTTT
TRBJ2-1,14,TRBD1,few,TRBV2,CASSVGTEAMKQFF,TGTGCCAGCAGTGTTGGGACAGAGGCAATGAAGCAGTTCTTC
TRBJ1-1,15,NA,once,TRBV7-9,CASSFRGQPPTEAFF,TGTGCCAGCAGCTTTCGGGGACAACCACCCACTGAAGCTTTCTTT
TRBJ2-7,13,TRBD2,NA,TRBV19,CASSWREGHEQYF,TGTGCCAGTAGTTGGCGGGAGGGCCACGAGCAGTACTTC
TRBJ1-1,13,TRBD1,NA,TRBV6-1,CASSERQGTEAFF,TGTGCCAGCAGTGAAAGACAGGGGACTGAAGCTTTCTTT
TRBJ2-7,13,NA,NA,TRBV28,CASTPREPYEQYF,TGTGCCAGCACCCCGAGGGAACCCTACGAGCAGTACTTC
TRBJ1-5,14,TRBD1,once,TRBV9,CASSVGTGGQPQHF,TGTGCCAGCAGCGTAGGGACAGGGGGTCAGCCCCAGCATTTT
TRBJ2-5,15,TRBD1,NA,TRBV5-1,CASAGQGRGQETQYF,TGCGCCAGCGCCGGACAGGGGAGGGGGCAAGAGACCCAGTACTTC
TRBJ2-7,15,TRBD1,NA,TRBV18,CASSPLGQGAYEQYF,TGTGCCAGCTCACCGCTGGGACAGGGGGCTTACGAGCAGTACTTC